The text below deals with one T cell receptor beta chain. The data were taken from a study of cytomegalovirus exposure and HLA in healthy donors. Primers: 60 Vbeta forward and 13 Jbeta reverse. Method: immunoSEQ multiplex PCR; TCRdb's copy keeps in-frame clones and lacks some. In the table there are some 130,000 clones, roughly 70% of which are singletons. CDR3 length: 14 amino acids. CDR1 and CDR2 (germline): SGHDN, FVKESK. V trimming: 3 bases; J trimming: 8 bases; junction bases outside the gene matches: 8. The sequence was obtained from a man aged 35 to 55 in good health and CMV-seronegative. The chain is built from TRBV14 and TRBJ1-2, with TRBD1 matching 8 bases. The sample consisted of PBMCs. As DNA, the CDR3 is TGTGCCAGCAGCCAGGGGCGACAGGGGTACGGCTACACCTTC. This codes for CASSQGRQGYGYTF.